This T cell receptor (beta chain) was recorded in a study of blood T cells in healthy people across ages. Overall study: About one barcoded beta molecule was captured per two T cells (by template switching). General study results and limits: Among T cells, TCR beta diversity per million cells dropped roughly linearly as age rose.

The CDR3 totals 12 residues. Between the trimmed V and J ends, which lost 5 bases and 2 bases, there was a span of 8 bases. The germline V gene has CDR1 DFQATT and CDR2 SNEGSKA (reference sequence). Healthy Caucasians from Russia aged about 6 to 95 served as donors. Comment on this clonotype: Its antigen remains unknown.

With a J-beta primer mix and a sample-barcoded 5' primer, a second PCR ran roughly 6 to 11 cycles. TCRdb processed the 5' RACE reads anew with MiXCR; each CDR3 protein has one entry. Seen here are about 970,000 distinct CDR3 sequences, 45% to 60% observed once, and the top ten hold over 20%. The material sequenced was blood. The gene calls are TRBV20-1 and TRBJ2-3; D unresolved. The sequence came from a woman aged 60-75 years in good health. CDR3 DNA sequence: TGCAGTGCTCCCAAGATCACAGATACGCAGTATTTT. Protein sequence: CSAPKITDTQYF.